This TCR beta chain is drawn from a study of CDR3 diversity in severe acne. TCRdb processed the PCR reads anew with MiXCR; each CDR3 protein has one entry. The sample yields tens of thousands of distinct CDR3 sequences, around 50% seen once. This clonotype occurred many times. CDR1 MGHRA and CDR2 YSYEKL come from the germline V gene. This CDR3 spans 17 amino acids. V shed 0 bases and J shed 5 bases, with 19 bases lying between them. The sample consisted of blood. V gene TRBV4-1 combines with J gene TRBJ2-5, with TRBD1 as a possible D gene (5 bases). The clonotype originates from a male donor in good health, without acne. This CDR3 reads CASSQDGIGVSSETQYF. The CDR3 coding sequence is TGCGCCAGCAGCCAAGATGGGATAGGGGTCTCGTCGGAGACCCAGTACTTC.